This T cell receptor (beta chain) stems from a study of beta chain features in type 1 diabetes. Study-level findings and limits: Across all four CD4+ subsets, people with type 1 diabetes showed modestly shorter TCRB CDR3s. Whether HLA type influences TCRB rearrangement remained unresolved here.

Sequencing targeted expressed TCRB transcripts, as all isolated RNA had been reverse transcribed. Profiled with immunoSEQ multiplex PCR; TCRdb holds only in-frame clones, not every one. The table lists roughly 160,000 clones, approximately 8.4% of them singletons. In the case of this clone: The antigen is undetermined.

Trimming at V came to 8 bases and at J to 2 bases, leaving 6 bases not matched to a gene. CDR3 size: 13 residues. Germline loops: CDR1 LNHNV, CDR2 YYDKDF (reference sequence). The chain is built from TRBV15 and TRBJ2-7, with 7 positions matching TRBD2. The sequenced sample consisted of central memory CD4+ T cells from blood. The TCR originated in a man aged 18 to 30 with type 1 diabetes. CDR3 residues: CATSTSSTYEQYF. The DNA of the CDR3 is TGTGCCACCTCGACTAGCTCCACCTACGAGCAGTACTTC. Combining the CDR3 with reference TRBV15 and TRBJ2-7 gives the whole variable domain DAMVIQNPRYQVTQFGKPVTLSCSQTLNHNVMYWYQQKSSQAPKLLFHYYDKDFNNEADTPDNFQSRRPNTSFCFLDIRSPGLGDTAMYLCATSTSSTYEQYFGPGTRLTVT.